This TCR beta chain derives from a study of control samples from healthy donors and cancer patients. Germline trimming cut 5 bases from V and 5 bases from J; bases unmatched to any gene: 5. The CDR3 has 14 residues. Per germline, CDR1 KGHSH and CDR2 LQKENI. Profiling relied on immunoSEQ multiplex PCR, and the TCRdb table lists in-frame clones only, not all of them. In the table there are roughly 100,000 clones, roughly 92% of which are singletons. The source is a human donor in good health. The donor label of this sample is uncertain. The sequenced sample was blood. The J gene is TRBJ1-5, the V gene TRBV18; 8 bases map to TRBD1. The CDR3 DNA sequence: TGTGCCAGCTCAGCCACAGGGGGGGATCAGCCCCAGCATTTT. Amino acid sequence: CASSATGGDQPQHF.